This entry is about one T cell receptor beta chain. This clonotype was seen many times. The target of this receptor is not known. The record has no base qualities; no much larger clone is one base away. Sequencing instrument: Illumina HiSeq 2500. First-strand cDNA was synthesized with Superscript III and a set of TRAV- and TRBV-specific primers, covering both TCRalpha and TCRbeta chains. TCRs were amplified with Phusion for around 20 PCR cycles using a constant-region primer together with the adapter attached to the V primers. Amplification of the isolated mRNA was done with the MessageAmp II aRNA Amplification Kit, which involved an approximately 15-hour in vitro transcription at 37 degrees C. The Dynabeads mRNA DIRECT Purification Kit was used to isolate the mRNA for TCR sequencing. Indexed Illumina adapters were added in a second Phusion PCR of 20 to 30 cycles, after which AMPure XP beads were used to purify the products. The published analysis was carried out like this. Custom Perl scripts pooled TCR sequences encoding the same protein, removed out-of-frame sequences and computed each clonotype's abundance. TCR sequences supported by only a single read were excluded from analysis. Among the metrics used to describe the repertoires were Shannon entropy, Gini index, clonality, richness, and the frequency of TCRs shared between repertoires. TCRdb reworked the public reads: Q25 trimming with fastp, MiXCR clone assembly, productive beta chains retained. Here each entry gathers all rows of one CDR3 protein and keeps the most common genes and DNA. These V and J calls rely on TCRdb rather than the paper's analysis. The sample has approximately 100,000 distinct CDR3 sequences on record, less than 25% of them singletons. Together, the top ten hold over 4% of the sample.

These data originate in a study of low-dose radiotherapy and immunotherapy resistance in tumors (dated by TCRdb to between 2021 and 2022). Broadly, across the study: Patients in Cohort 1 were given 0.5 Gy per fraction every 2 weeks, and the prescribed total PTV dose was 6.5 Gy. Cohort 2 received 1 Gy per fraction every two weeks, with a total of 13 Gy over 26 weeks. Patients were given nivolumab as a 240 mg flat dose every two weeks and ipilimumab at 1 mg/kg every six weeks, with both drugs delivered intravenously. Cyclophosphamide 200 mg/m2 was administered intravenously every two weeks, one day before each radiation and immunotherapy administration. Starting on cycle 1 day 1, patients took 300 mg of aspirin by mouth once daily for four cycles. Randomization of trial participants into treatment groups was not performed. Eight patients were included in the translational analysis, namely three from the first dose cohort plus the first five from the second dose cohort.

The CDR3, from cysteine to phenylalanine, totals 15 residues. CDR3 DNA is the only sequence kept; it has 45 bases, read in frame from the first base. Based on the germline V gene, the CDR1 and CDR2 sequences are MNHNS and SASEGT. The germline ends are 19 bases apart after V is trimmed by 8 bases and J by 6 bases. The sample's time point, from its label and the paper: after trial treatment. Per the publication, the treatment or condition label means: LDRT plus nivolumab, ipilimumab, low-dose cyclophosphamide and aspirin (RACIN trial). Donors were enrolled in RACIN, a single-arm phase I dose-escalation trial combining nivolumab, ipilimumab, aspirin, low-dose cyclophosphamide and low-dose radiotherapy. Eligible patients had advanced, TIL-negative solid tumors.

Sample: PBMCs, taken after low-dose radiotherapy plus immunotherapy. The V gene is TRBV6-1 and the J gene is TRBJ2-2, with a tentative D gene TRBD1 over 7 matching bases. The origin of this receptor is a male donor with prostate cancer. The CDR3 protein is CASLRGDRLSGELFF. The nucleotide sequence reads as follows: TGTGCCAGCCTCAGGGGGGACAGATTGTCCGGGGAGCTGTTTTTT.